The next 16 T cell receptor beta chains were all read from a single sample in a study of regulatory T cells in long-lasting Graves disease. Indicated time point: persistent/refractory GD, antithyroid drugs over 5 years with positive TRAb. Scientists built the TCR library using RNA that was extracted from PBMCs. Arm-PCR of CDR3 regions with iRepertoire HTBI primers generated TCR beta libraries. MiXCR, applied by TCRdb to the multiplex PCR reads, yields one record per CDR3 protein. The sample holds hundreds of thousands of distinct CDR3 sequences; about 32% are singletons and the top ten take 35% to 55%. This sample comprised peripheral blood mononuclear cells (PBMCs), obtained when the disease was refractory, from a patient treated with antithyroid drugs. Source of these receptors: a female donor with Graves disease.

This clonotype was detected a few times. The CDR3 nucleotides read TGTGCCAGCAGCCCAAGGGACAGGAGGCTCTACGAGCAGTACTTC. Translating it yields CASSPRDRRLYEQYF. The chain recombines TRBV11-2 with TRBJ2-7; 8 bases map to TRBD1. The CDR3 loop spans 15 amino acids. The V gene end was trimmed by 5 bases and the J gene end by 3 bases; junction bases not matched to a gene: 9. Per the germline V gene, CDR1 is SGHAT and CDR2 is FQNNGV.

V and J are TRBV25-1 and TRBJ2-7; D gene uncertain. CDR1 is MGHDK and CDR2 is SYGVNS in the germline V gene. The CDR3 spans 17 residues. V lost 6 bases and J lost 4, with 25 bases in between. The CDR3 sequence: CASSPTKSPGPTYEQYF. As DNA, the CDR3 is TGTGCCAGCAGCCCCACAAAATCTCCGGGTCCAACTTACGAGCAGTACTTC.

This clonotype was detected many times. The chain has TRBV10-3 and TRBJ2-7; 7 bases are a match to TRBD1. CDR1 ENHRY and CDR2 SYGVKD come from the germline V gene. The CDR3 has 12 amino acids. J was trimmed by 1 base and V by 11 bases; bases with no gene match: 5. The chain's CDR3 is CASPGQSYEQYF. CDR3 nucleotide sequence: TGTGCCTCTCCGGGACAGTCCTACGAGCAGTACTTC.

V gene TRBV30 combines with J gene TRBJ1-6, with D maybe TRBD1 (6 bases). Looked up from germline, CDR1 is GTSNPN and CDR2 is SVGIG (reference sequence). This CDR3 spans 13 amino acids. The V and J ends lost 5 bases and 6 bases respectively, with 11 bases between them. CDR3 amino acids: CAWGGQTNSPLHF. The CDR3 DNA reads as TGTGCCTGGGGGGGGCAGACTAATTCACCCCTCCACTTT. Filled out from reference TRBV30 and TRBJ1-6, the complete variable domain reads SQTIHQWPATLVQPVGSPLSLECTVEGTSNPNLYWYRQAAGRGLQLLFYSVGIGQISSEVPQNLSASRPQDRQFILSSKKLLLSDSGFYLCAWGGQTNSPLHFGNGTRLTVT.

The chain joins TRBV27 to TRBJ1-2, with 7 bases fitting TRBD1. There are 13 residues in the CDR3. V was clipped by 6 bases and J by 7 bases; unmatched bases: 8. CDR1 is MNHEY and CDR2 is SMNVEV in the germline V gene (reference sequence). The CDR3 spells CASSQDRFGGYTF. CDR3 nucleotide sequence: TGTGCCAGCAGCCAGGACAGGTTCGGTGGCTACACCTTC.

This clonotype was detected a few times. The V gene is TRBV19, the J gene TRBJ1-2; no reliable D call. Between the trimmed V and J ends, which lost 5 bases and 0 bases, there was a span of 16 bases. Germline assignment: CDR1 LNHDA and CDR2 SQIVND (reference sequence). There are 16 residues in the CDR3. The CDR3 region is CASSPLIGTTNYGYTF. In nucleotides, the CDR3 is TGTGCCAGTAGTCCCTTGATAGGAACTACTAACTATGGCTACACCTTC.

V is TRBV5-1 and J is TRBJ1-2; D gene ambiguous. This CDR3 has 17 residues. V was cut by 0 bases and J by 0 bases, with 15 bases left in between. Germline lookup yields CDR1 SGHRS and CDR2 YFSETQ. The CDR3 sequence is CASSLAGPRLPNYGYTF. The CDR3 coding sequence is TGCGCCAGCAGCTTGGCCGGGCCCCGCCTTCCTAACTATGGCTACACCTTC.

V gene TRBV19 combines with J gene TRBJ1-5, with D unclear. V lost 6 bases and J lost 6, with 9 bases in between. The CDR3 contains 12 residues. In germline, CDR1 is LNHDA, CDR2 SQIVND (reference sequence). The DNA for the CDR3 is TGTGCCAGTAGCGGACCGACTCAGCCCCAGCATTTT. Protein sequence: CASSGPTQPQHF.

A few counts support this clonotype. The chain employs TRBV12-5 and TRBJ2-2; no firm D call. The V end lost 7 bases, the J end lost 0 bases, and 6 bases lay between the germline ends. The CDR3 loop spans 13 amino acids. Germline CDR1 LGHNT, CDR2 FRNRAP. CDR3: CASDPANTGELFF. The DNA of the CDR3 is TGTGCTAGTGATCCAGCGAACACCGGGGAGCTGTTTTTT.

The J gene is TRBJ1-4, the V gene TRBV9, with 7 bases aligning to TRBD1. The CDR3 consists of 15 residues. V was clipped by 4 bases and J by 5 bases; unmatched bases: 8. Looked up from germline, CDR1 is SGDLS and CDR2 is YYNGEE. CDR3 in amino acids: CASSLRGQFNEKLFF. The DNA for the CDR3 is TGTGCCAGCAGCTTGAGGGGACAGTTCAATGAAAAACTGTTTTTT.

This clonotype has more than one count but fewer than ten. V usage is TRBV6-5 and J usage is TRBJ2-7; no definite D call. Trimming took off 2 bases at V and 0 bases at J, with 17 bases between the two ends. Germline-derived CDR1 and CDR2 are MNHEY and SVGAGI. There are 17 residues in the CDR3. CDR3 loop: CASSYPLQWRSSYEQYF. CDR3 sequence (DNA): TGTGCCAGCAGTTACCCTCTGCAATGGAGAAGCTCCTACGAGCAGTACTTC.

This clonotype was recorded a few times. The CDR3 spells CASSYSEGRVFYNEQFF. The CDR3 region has the DNA TGTGCCAGCAGTTACTCGGAGGGCAGGGTCTTCTACAATGAGCAGTTCTTC. This chain uses TRBV6-5 with TRBJ2-1, with D possibly matching TRBD2 (6 bases). The V gene's germline CDR1 is MNHEY and CDR2 SVGAGI. The ends were cut back, 0 bases at V and 3 bases at J, with 15 bases in the middle. CDR3 length equals 17 residues.

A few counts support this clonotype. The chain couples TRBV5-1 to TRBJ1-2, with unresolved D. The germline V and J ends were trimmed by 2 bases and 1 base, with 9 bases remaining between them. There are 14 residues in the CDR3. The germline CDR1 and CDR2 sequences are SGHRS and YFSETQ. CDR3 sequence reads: CASSFEGNNYGYTF. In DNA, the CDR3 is TGCGCCAGCAGCTTCGAAGGGAATAACTATGGCTACACCTTC.

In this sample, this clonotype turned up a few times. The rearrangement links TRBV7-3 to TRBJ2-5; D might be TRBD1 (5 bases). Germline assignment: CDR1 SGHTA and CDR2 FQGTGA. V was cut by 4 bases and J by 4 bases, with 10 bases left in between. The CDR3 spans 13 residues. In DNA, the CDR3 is TGTGCCAGCAGCTCCCTAGGGGCAGAGACCCAGTACTTC. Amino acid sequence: CASSSLGAETQYF.

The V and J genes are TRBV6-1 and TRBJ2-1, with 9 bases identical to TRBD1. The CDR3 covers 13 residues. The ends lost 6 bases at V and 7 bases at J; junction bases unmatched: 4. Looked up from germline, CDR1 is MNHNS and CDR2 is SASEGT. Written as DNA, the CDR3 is TGTGCCAGCAGCAGGGACAGGGAAAATGAGCAGTTCTTC. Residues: CASSRDRENEQFF.

The CDR3 sequence: CASSQGPGGANTGELFF. The CDR3 DNA reads TGCGCCAGCAGCCAAGGGCCGGGGGGAGCGAACACCGGGGAGCTGTTTTTT. The chain couples TRBV4-3 to TRBJ2-2; 7 positions match TRBD2. V shed 1 base and J 0 bases; nucleotides not matched to a gene: 5. The CDR3 has 17 amino acids. The germline gives CDR1 LGHNA, CDR2 YSLEER.